This T cell receptor (beta chain) was captured by sequencing in a study of CD8 T cells in ankylosing spondylitis. Study findings and constraints: Seemingly characteristic of ankylosing spondylitis blood was a TCR beta motif consisting of about 8 highly homologous variants. The authors found the disease-linked clones to be CD8+ and relatively rare in peripheral blood. Some motif variants were previously reported in reactive arthritis synovial fluid and blood. Researchers reportedly found disease-linked clones significantly enriched in matched ankylosing spondylitis synovial fluid.

TCRdb called the 5' RACE reads again in MiXCR, with one record for every CDR3 protein. Among about 440,000 distinct CDR3 sequences listed, roughly 15% were seen once. The CDR3 length is 16 residues. Trimming took 1 base from V and 1 from J, leaving 12 bases between them. Per germline, CDR1 MGHRA and CDR2 YSYEKL. This clonotype was observed a few times. Its antigen is unknown. This sequence joins TRBV4-1 and TRBJ2-3; either TRBD1 or TRBD2 may fit D (6 bases each). The TCR was taken from a male donor with ankylosing spondylitis. The source material was blood, either unsorted or a sorted T cell fraction (not recorded which). The CDR3 sequence: CASSQGLGGGTDTQYF. CDR3 in DNA: TGCGCCAGCAGCCAAGGGCTGGGGGGCGGCACAGATACGCAGTATTTT.